This note documents a single T cell receptor (beta chain) sequence. The sample originates from a study of blood T cell repertoires in COVID-19. The assay was immunoSEQ multiplex PCR, and TCRdb's table has in-frame clones only and misses some. Of 160,000 or so clones detected, roughly 82% appear once; the ten largest clones hold about 8.4%. CDR3 length: 15 residues. The V gene lost 0 bases and the J gene lost 3 bases, with 10 bases spanning the gap. The germline gives CDR1 SGHAT, CDR2 FQNNGV. The sequencing input was peripheral blood. V is TRBV11-2 and J is TRBJ2-3; D is possibly TRBD1 (6 bases). The receptor was derived from a woman in her 70s with acute or convalescent COVID-19. DNA of the CDR3: TGTGCCAGCAGCTTAGAGCCAGGGGCAACAGATACGCAGTATTTT. Translating it yields CASSLEPGATDTQYF.